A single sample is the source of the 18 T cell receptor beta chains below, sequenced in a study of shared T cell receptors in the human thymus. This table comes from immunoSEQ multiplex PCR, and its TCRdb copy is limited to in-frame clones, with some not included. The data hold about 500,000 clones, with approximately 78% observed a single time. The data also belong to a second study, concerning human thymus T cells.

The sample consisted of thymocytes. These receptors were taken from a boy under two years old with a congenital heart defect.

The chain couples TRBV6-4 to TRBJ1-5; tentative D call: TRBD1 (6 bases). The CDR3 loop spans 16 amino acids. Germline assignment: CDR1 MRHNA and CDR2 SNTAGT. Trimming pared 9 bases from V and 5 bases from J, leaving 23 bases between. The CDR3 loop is CARAPAMGAGDQPQHF. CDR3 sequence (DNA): TGTGCCAGGGCACCGGCGATGGGGGCGGGCGATCAGCCCCAGCATTTT.

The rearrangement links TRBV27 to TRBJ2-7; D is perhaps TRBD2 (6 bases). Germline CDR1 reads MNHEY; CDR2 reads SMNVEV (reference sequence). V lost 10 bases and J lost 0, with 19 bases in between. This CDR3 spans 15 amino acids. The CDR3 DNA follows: TGTGCCATCTGGACTGGGCGGGGCGGCTCCTACGAGCAGTACTTC. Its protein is CAIWTGRGGSYEQYF.

The CDR3 reads CASSDSSRANTGELFF. The CDR3 DNA follows: TGTGCCAGCAGTGACTCGAGCCGAGCAAACACCGGGGAGCTGTTTTTT. This chain connects TRBV6-4 to TRBJ2-2; D is ambiguous. V was trimmed by 0 bases and J by 2 bases, leaving 10 bases between them. This CDR3 has 16 amino acids. Germline V gene data show CDR1 as MRHNA and CDR2 as SNTAGT.

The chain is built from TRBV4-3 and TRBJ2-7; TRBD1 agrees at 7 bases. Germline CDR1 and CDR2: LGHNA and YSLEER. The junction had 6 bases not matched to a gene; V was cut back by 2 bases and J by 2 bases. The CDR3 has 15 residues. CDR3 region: CASSQNQQGPYEQYF. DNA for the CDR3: TGCGCCAGCAGCCAAAATCAACAGGGGCCCTACGAGCAGTACTTC.

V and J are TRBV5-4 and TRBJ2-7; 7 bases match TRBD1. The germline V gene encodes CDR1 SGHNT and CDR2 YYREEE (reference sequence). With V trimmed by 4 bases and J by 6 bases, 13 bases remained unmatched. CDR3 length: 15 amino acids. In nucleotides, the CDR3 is TGTGCCAGCAGCCCAACCAAGGGACAGTCCCCCGAGCAGTACTTC. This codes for CASSPTKGQSPEQYF.

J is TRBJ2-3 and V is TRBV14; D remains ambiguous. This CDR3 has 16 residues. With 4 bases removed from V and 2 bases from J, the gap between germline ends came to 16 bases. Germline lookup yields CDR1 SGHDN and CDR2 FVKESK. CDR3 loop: CASSPMAEKVTDTQYF. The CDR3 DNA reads TGTGCCAGCAGCCCAATGGCGGAGAAAGTCACAGATACGCAGTATTTT.

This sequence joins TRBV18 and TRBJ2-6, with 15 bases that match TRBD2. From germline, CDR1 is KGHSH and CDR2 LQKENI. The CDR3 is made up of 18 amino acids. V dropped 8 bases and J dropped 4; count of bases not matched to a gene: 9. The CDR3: CASAGTSGGLKGANVLTF. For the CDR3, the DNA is TGTGCCAGCGCCGGGACTAGCGGGGGGCTCAAGGGGGCCAACGTCCTGACTTTC.

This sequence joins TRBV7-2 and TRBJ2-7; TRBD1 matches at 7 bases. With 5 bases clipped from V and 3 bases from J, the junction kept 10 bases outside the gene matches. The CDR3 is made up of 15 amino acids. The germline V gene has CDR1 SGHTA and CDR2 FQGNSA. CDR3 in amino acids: CASSPRQGRDYEQYF. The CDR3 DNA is TGTGCCAGCAGCCCGAGACAGGGTAGGGACTACGAGCAGTACTTC. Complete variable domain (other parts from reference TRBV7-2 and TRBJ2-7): GAGVSQSPSNKVTEKGKDVELRCDPISGHTALYWYRQSLGQGLEFLIYFQGNSAPDKSGLPSDRFSAERTGGSVSTLTIQRTQQEDSAVYLCASSPRQGRDYEQYFGPGTRLTVT.

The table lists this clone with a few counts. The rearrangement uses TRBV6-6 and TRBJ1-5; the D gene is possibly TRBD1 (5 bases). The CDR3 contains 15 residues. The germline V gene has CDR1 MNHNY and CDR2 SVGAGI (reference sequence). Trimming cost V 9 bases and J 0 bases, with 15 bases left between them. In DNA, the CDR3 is TGTGCCAGTCTGGCGGGGGGTTCTAGCAATCAGCCCCAGCATTTT. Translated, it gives CASLAGGSSNQPQHF.

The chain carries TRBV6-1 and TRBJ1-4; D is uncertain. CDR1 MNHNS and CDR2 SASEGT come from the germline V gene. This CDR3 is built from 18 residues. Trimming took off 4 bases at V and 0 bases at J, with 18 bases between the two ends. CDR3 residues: CASSGGRLPSPTNEKLFF. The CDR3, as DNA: TGTGCCAGCAGTGGAGGAAGACTACCTTCACCAACTAATGAAAAACTGTTTTTT.

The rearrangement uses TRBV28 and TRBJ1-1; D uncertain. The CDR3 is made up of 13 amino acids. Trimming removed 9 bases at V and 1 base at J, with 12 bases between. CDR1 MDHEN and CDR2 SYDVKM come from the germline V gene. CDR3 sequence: CASNSNPNTEAFF. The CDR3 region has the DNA TGTGCCAGTAACAGTAACCCGAACACTGAAGCTTTCTTT.

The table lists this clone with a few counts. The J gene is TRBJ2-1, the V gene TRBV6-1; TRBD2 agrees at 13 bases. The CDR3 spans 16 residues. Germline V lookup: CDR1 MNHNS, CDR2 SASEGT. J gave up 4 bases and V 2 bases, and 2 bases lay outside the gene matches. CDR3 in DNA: TGTGCCAGCAGTGAAACTAGCGGGGGGGGGTACAATGAGCAGTTCTTC. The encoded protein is CASSETSGGGYNEQFF.

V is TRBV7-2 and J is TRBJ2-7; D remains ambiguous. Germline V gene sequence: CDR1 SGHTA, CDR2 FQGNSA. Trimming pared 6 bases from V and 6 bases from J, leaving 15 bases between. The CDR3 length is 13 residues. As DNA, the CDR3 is TGTGCCAGCAGGCCCGAGGCAGTGTCCGAGCAGTACTTC. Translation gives CASRPEAVSEQYF.

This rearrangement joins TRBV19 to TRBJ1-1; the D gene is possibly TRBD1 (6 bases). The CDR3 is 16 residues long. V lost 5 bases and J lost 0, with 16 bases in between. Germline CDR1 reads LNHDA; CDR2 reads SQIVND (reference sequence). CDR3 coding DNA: TGTGCCAGTAGTCTGTGGGGGGGACACATGAACACTGAAGCTTTCTTT. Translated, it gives CASSLWGGHMNTEAFF.

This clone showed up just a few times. The CDR3 region is CASSPRTVNTEAFF. DNA of the CDR3: TGTGCCAGCAGCCCGCGGACAGTGAACACTGAAGCTTTCTTT. The chain carries TRBV7-9 and TRBJ1-1; the D gene is possibly TRBD1 (6 bases). Trimming stripped 5 bases from V and 0 bases from J, with 10 bases between. This CDR3 is built from 14 residues. Germline CDR1 SEHNR, CDR2 FQNEAQ (reference sequence).

CDR3 sequence reads: CASSPTGGAYGYTF. The DNA of the CDR3 is TGTGCCAGCAGTCCTACAGGGGGGGCCTATGGCTACACCTTC. The rearrangement links TRBV27 to TRBJ1-2; 8 bases are a match to TRBD1. CDR3 length: 14 residues. Germline CDR1 and CDR2: MNHEY and SMNVEV (reference sequence). J was trimmed by 4 bases and V by 5 bases; bases with no gene match: 6.

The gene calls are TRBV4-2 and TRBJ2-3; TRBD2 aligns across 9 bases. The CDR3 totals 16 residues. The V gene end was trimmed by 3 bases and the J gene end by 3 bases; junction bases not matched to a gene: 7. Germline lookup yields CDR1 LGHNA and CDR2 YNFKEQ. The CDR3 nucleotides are TGTGCCAGCAGCCAGCTAGCGGGGCGCAGTACAGATACGCAGTATTTT. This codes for CASSQLAGRSTDTQYF.

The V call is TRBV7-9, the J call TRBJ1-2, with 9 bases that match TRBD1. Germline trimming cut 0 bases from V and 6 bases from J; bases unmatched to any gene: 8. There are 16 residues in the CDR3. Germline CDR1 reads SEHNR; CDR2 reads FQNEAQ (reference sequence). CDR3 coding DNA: TGTGCCAGCAGCTTAGCCCGGGACAGGGAGGAGAATGGCTACACCTTC. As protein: CASSLARDREENGYTF.